The clone carrying this TCR beta chain has just a few counts. With 5 bases removed from V and 3 bases from J, the gap between germline ends came to 10 bases. The CDR3 extends over 13 amino acids. Germline V CDR1 and CDR2: MNHNY, SVGAGI (reference sequence). The data were taken from a study of T cell repertoires in cytomegalovirus infection. Looking at the study overall: Both a matching HLA type and CMV infection were indicated by public TCR beta signatures.

Each CDR3 protein gets one entry after TCRdb re-called the reads with MiXCR. The sample has about 230,000 distinct CDR3 sequences, about 23% seen once. V gene TRBV6-6 combines with J gene TRBJ1-2, with unresolved D. Material for sequencing was CD8+ T cells from PBMCs. This sequence originates from a human donor in good health (CMV status not recorded). Some clones in this sample may be carry-over from other donors' samples. CDR3 residues: CASSQFGDYGYTF. Written as DNA, the CDR3 is TGTGCCAGCAGTCAATTTGGGGACTATGGCTACACCTTC.